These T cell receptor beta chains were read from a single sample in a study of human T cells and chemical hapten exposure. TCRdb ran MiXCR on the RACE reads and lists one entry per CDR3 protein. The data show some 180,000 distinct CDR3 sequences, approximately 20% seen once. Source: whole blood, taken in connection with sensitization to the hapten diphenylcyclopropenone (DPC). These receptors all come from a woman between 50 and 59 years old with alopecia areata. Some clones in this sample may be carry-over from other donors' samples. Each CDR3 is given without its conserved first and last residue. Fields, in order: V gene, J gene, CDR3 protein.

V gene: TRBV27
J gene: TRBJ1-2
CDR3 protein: ASSSGLDGYT

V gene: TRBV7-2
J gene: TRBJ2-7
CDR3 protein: ASSSPTISRHEQY

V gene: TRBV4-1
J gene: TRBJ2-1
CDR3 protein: ASSQADRAAYNEQF

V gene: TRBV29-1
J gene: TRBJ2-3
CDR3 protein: SVENQSSSTDTQY

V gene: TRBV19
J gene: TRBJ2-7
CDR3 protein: ASKAGTPNSEQY

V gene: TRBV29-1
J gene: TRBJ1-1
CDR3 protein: SVRTEEAF

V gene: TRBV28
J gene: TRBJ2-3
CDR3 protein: ASRTGGASTDTQY

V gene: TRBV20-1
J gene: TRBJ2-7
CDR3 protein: SARDPAAGVSDEQY

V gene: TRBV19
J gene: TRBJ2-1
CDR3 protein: ASSIYSSYNEQF

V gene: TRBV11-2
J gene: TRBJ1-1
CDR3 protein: ASSSDRGFVGTEAF

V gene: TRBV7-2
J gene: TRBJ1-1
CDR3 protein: ASSDRTGGAGAEAF

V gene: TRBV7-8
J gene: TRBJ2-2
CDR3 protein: ASSQAVVSTGELF

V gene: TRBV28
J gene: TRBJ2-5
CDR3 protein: ASSPNQGLAGQETQY

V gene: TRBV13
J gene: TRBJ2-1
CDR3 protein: ASRLLYNEQF

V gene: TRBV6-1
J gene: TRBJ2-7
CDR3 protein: ASIQPWDRGNEQY

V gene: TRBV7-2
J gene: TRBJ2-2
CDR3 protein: ASSLALSNTGELF

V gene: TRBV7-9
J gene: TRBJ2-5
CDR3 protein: ASSPRTSGSIWETQY

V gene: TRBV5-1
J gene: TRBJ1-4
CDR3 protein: ASSLGGSSNEKLF

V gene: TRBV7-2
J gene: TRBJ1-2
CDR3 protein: ASSLRRGQGYT

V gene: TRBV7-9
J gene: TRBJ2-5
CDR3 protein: ASSPRGRGQETQY

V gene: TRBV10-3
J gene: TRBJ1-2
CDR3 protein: AITSSGGYT

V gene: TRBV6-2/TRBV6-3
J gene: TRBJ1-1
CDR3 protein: ASRLTGGRMNTEAF

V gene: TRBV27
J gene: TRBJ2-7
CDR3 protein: ASTPSGTGGRYEQY

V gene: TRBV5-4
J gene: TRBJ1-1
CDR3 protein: ASSQKGNWMNTEAF

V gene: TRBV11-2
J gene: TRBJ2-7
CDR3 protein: ASSSGWVSYEQY

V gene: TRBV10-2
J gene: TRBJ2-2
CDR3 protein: ASKEVHTGELF

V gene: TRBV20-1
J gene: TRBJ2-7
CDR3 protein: SATQGARIEQY

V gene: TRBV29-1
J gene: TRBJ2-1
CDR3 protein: SVEGGRDINEQF

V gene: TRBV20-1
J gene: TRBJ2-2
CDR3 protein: SARRGPTNTGELF

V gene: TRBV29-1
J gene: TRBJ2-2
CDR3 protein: SVEAGTSGRPGELF

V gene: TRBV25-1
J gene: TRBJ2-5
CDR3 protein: ASSRGAGDQETQY

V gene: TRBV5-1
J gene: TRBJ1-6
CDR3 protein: ASSLDGQNSPLH

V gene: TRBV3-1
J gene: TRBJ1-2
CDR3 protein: ASSQERLQGTYGYT

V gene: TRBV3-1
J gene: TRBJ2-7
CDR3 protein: ASSWTGMDYEQY

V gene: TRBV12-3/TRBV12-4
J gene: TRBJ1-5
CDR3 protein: ASSRQTGPINQPQH

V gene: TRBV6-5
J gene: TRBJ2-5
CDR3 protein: ASRDGTRAETQY

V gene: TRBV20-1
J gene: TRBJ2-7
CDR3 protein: SGGDYRSSYEQY

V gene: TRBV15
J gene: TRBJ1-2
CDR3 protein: ATSRDRNGYT

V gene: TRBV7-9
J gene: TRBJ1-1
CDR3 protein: ASSYPYRDSEAF

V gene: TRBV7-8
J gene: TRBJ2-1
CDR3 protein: ASSSPRGGGPFNEQF

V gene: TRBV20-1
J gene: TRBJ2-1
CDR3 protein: SARAPSHNEQF

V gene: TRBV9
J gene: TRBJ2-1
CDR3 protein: ASSLAGGANNEQF

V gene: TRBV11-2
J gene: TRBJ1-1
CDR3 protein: ASSLGFMTVHTEAF

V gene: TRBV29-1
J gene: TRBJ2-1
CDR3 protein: SVEEQGARLEQF

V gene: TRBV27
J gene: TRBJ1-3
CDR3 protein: ASSSTGFPGNTIY

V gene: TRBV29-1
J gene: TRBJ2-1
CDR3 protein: SVWTRGNEQF

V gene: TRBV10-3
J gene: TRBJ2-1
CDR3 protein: AISESFLASVNEQF

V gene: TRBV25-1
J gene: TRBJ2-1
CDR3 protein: ASSESPGYEQF

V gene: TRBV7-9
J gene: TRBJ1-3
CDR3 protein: ASSYRGVTSFSGNTIY

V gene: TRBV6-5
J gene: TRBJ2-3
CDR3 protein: ASSYSRGAGSLTDTQY

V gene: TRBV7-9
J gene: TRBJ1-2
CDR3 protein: ASSLVGTGMGDYGYT

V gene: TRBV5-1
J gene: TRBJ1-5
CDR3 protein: ASSSATGEGQPQH

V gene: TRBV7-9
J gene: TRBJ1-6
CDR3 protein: ASSKDGDSYNSPLH

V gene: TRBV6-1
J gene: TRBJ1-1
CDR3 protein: ASTPGQMLGRAF

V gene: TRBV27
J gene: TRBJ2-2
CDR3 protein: ASSFPTGEGRELF

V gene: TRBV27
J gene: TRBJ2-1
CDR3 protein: ASSLASVDNEQF

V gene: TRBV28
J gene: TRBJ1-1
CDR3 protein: ASSLTRLNTEAF

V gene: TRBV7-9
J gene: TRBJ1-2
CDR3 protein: ASSLGAANYGYT